The source of this TCR beta chain is a study of blood T cell dynamics during melanoma immunotherapy. Whole-study findings and limits: Whether repertoire-driving clones were melanoma-specific could not be determined. PBMC repertoires of eventual disease-control patients split at W3 into clonality or diversity gains.

Assay: immunoSEQ multiplex PCR; the TCRdb copy retains only in-frame clones and omits some. This sample yields thousands of clones, of which 85% are seen a single time; roughly 1% belongs to the top ten. A word on this clone: Antigen specificity is unknown.

Time point denoted: week 3, after first cycle of checkpoint inhibitor. The sequence was collected from a human donor with melanoma. The specimen was blood, collected from a patient treated with checkpoint blockade.

This CDR3 reads CASSPLAGGLNNEQFF. DNA for the CDR3: TGTGCCAGCAGCCCTCTAGCGGGGGGGCTTAACAATGAGCAGTTCTTC. This chain links TRBV7-3 with TRBJ2-1; 12 nucleotides agree with TRBD2. CDR3 length: 16 amino acids. With 5 bases clipped from V and 5 bases from J, the junction kept 7 bases outside the gene matches. Germline CDR1 and CDR2: SGHTA and FQGTGA.